Following are 12 T cell receptor beta chains from one sample sequenced in a study of cytomegalovirus exposure and HLA in healthy donors. 60 Vbeta and 13 Jbeta primers were used in PCR. Clones were read by immunoSEQ multiplex PCR, and TCRdb kept only the in-frame ones, dropping some. The sample contains around 160,000 clones, approximately 78% of which appear only once. Input material: PBMCs. Source of these receptors: a male donor in good health and CMV-seropositive.

The chain employs TRBV30 and TRBJ2-1; 10 nucleotides agree with TRBD2. Trimming took 0 bases from V and 4 from J; bases not matched to a gene: 12. From germline, CDR1 is GTSNPN and CDR2 SVGIG (reference sequence). The CDR3 length is 18 residues. DNA of the CDR3: TGTGCCTGGAGTGTACCTAGCGGGGGAACTACCAGATACAATGAGCAGTTCTTC. Protein: CAWSVPSGGTTRYNEQFF.

The rearrangement links TRBV19 to TRBJ2-1; D is unclear. The germline V gene has CDR1 LNHDA and CDR2 SQIVND (reference sequence). Deletions cut 8 bases from V and 0 bases from J, with 11 bases between. The length of the CDR3 is 14 residues. The CDR3 region is CASGRRSSYNEQFF. The DNA of the CDR3 is TGTGCCAGTGGGCGTCGAAGCTCCTACAATGAGCAGTTCTTC.

V usage is TRBV4-3 and J usage is TRBJ1-5, with TRBD1 matching over 7 bases. The CDR3 runs 15 residues. Trimming at V came to 4 bases and at J to 4 bases, leaving 7 bases not matched to a gene. Germline V gives CDR1 LGHNA, CDR2 YSLEER. CDR3 bases: TGCGCCAGCAGCCGGACCACAGGGGTTAATCAGCCCCAGCATTTT. The encoded protein is CASSRTTGVNQPQHF.

This chain connects TRBV27 to TRBJ2-7, with D perhaps matching TRBD2 (6 bases). CDR1 MNHEY and CDR2 SMNVEV come from the germline V gene (reference sequence). The CDR3 is 15 residues long. V gave up 2 bases and J gave up 0 bases, with 11 bases separating them. In DNA, the CDR3 is TGTGCCAGCAGTTTAAGGGGAGGCGCCTCCTACGAGCAGTACTTC. Protein: CASSLRGGASYEQYF.

This chain connects TRBV6-5 to TRBJ2-1; TRBD1 is a possible D gene (5 bases). The V and J ends lost 5 bases and 12 bases respectively, with 14 bases between them. CDR3 length: 12 residues. Germline assignment: CDR1 MNHEY and CDR2 SVGAGI. The CDR3 spells CASSPLGEGQFF. The CDR3, as DNA: TGTGCCAGCAGTCCCTTAGGGGAAGGGCAGTTCTTC.

This clone has a single count. This chain uses TRBV30 with TRBJ2-5; 7 nucleotides agree with TRBD1. V lost 0 bases, J lost 5 bases, and 9 bases stayed unmatched. Per germline, CDR1 GTSNPN and CDR2 SVGIG (reference sequence). This CDR3 contains 15 residues. The CDR3 reads CAWSVRDRDAETQYF. The DNA for the CDR3 is TGTGCCTGGAGTGTCCGCGACAGGGACGCGGAGACCCAGTACTTC.

The chain combines TRBV2 with TRBJ1-1, with D possibly matching TRBD1 (5 bases). The V and J ends lost 2 bases and 4 bases respectively, with 8 bases between them. CDR1 and CDR2 (germline): SNHLY, FYNNEI. The CDR3 consists of 13 residues. As DNA, the CDR3 is TGTGCCAGCAGTGAAATGGGGGGCACTGAAGCTTTCTTT. Translating it yields CASSEMGGTEAFF. Combining the CDR3 with reference TRBV2 and TRBJ1-1 gives the whole variable domain EPEVTQTPSHQVTQMGQEVILRCVPISNHLYFYWYRQILGQKVEFLVSFYNNEISEKSEIFDDQFSVERPDGSNFTLKIRSTKLEDSAMYFCASSEMGGTEAFFGQGTRLTVV.

Regarding this clone: Other DNA sequences in the sample encode the same CDR3. The chain links TRBV5-1 to TRBJ1-1; 7 nucleotides match TRBD1. Germline values: CDR1 SGHRS, CDR2 YFSETQ. This CDR3 is built from 13 residues. V lost 2 bases, J lost 5 bases, and 3 bases stayed unmatched. The CDR3: CASSFDRVTEAFF. The CDR3, as DNA: TGCGCCAGCAGCTTCGACAGGGTGACTGAAGCTTTCTTT. The whole variable domain, remainder taken from reference TRBV5-1 and TRBJ1-1, is KAGVTQTPRYLIKTRGQQVTLSCSPISGHRSVSWYQQTPGQGLQFLFEYFSETQRNKGNFPGRFSGRQFSNSRSEMNVSTLELGDSALYLCASSFDRVTEAFFGQGTRLTVV.

This chain uses TRBV28 with TRBJ2-3; maybe TRBD1 (5 bases). With 2 bases removed from V and 2 bases from J, the gap between germline ends came to 11 bases. Germline CDR1 is MDHEN and CDR2 is SYDVKM. This CDR3 region has 15 residues. The CDR3, as DNA: TGTGCCAGCAGTTTAAGCAGGGCGCACACAGATACGCAGTATTTT. It yields the protein CASSLSRAHTDTQYF.

The V call is TRBV7-9, the J call TRBJ2-7; the match to TRBD1 covers 9 bases. This CDR3 comprises 16 residues. J lost 5 bases, V lost 1 base, and 9 bases had no gene match. CDR1 and CDR2 from the germline V gene are SEHNR and FQNEAQ (reference sequence). The CDR3 bases are TGTGCCAGCAGCTTAGATGACAGGGGGTTTGTCCACGAGCAGTACTTC. This gives the protein CASSLDDRGFVHEQYF.

This clone has a handful of counts. The chain carries TRBV27 and TRBJ2-7; TRBD1 matches at 9 bases. Germline CDR1 and CDR2: MNHEY and SMNVEV (reference sequence). V lost 5 bases and J lost 3; bases outside the gene matches: 8. This CDR3 contains 15 residues. The CDR3 bases are TGTGCCAGCAGTAAACGACAGGGGGTTAACTACGAGCAGTACTTC. The encoded protein is CASSKRQGVNYEQYF.

V gene TRBV19 combines with J gene TRBJ1-5; no clear D. In germline, CDR1 is LNHDA, CDR2 SQIVND (reference sequence). The CDR3 contains 13 residues. The V end lost 10 bases, the J end lost 0 bases, and 10 bases lay between the germline ends. The CDR3 here is CATAPSSNQPQHF. CDR3 bases: TGTGCCACCGCCCCTAGTAGCAATCAGCCCCAGCATTTT.